One sample yielded the 7 T cell receptor beta chains listed below, sequenced in a study of shared clonotypes between healthy human individuals. This table comes from immunoSEQ multiplex PCR, and its TCRdb copy is limited to in-frame clones, with some not included. The sample has some 630,000 clones, roughly 70% seen once. Sample: memory CD4+ T cells sorted from blood. The sample's subset: CD45RA-negative fraction. Source of these receptors: a woman in her twenties or thirties in good health.

The gene calls are TRBV5-1 and TRBJ2-5; no definite D call. Trimming removed 6 bases at V and 3 bases at J, with 12 bases between. This CDR3 has 13 residues. Germline assignment: CDR1 SGHRS and CDR2 YFSETQ. The CDR3 region has the DNA TGCGCCAGCAATTCCCGGGCTGAAGAGACCCAGTACTTC. Its translation: CASNSRAEETQYF. Full variable domain (remainder filled in from reference TRBV5-1 and TRBJ2-5): KAGVTQTPRYLIKTRGQQVTLSCSPISGHRSVSWYQQTPGQGLQFLFEYFSETQRNKGNFPGRFSGRQFSNSRSEMNVSTLELGDSALYLCASNSRAEETQYFGPGTRLLVL.

The table lists this clone with a count of one. V usage is TRBV28 and J usage is TRBJ2-6; D might be TRBD1 (5 bases). Trimming stripped 6 bases from V and 1 base from J, with 10 bases between. The CDR3 is 15 amino acids. Germline assignment: CDR1 MDHEN and CDR2 SYDVKM. The CDR3, as DNA: TGTGCCAGCAGAAACCAGGGTTCTGGGGCCAACGTCCTGACTTTC. This translates into CASRNQGSGANVLTF.

This rearrangement joins TRBV5-1 to TRBJ2-5, with 8 bases that match TRBD2. With V trimmed by 1 base and J by 3 bases, 2 bases remained unmatched. Germline V gene sequence: CDR1 SGHRS, CDR2 YFSETQ. CDR3 length: 14 residues. CDR3 residues: CASSLTLAEETQYF. The CDR3 nucleotides read TGCGCCAGCAGCTTGACACTAGCGGAAGAGACCCAGTACTTC.

This clone occurred once. The chain employs TRBV5-5 and TRBJ1-5; 7 positions agree with TRBD1. This CDR3 is built from 13 residues. Looked up from germline, CDR1 is SGHKS and CDR2 is YYEKEE (reference sequence). Unmatched junction bases numbered 4, after V lost 5 bases and J lost 5 bases. The chain's CDR3 is CASRPDRDQPQHF. As DNA, the CDR3 is TGTGCCAGCAGACCTGACAGGGATCAGCCCCAGCATTTT.

This clone was seen a single time. The chain recombines TRBV10-3 with TRBJ2-1; D call uncertain. Trimming shortened V by 4 bases and J by 8 bases, and 6 bases separated the two germline ends. CDR3 length: 11 amino acids. Looked up from germline, CDR1 is ENHRY and CDR2 is SYGVKD. The CDR3 sequence is CAISGDYEQFF. CDR3 coding DNA: TGTGCCATCAGTGGCGATTATGAGCAGTTCTTC.

This CDR3 reads CASSFPQGGEQYF. The CDR3 nucleotides are TGTGCCAGCAGCTTCCCTCAGGGAGGTGAGCAGTACTTC. This rearrangement joins TRBV5-4 to TRBJ2-7; a possible D gene is TRBD2 (6 bases). Trimming took 2 bases from V and 7 from J, leaving 13 bases between them. CDR1 and CDR2 from the germline V gene are SGHNT and YYREEE (reference sequence). The CDR3 is 13 residues long.

This clone was detected only a few times. The V gene is TRBV30, the J gene TRBJ1-4; 7 nucleotides align to TRBD1. V shed 4 bases and J 0 bases; nucleotides not matched to a gene: 5. There are 15 residues in the CDR3. CDR1 and CDR2 (germline): GTSNPN, SVGIG (reference sequence). The chain's CDR3 is CAWKRTGPTNEKLFF. The CDR3 DNA is TGTGCCTGGAAAAGGACAGGTCCAACTAATGAAAAACTGTTTTTT.